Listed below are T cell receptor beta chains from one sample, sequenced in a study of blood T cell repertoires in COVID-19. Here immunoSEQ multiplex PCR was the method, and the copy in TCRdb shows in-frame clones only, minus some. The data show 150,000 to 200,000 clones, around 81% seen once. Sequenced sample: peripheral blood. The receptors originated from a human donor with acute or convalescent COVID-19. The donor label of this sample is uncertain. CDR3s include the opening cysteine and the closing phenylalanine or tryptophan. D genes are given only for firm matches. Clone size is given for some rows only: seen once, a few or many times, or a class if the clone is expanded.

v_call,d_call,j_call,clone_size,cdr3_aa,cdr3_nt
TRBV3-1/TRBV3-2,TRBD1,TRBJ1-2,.,CASTFGTGPYGYTF,TGTGCCAGCACCTTTGGGACAGGGCCCTATGGCTACACCTTC
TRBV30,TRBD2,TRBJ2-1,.,CAWSTSGGASQFF,TGTGCCTGGAGTACTAGCGGGGGGGCCAGTCAGTTCTTC
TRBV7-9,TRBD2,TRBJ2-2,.,CASSPRLAGGVTGELFF,TGTGCCAGCAGCCCCCGACTAGCGGGAGGCGTCACCGGGGAGCTGTTTTTT
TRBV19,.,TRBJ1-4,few,CAGSRVWNEKLFF,TGTGCCGGCTCCCGGGTCTGGAATGAAAAACTGTTTTTT
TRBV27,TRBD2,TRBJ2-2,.,CASSLYGEGTGELFF,TGTGCCAGCAGTTTATATGGGGAGGGAACCGGGGAGCTGTTTTTT
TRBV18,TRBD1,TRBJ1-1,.,CASSPRIGQGANTEAFF,TGTGCCAGCTCACCACGGATCGGACAGGGAGCGAACACTGAAGCTTTCTTT
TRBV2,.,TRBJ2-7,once,CASSGTAGIYEQYF,TGTGCCAGCAGTGGGACGGCGGGAATCTACGAGCAGTACTTC
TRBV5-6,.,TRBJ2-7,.,CASSDSHRVSYEQYF,TGTGCCAGCAGCGATAGCCATCGGGTCTCCTACGAGCAGTACTTC
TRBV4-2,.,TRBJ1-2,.,CASSQGRGQIYGYTF,TGTGCCAGCAGCCAAGGACGAGGACAGATCTATGGCTACACCTTC
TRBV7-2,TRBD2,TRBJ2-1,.,CASSLGAGGLNEQFF,TGTGCCAGCAGCTTAGGGGCGGGGGGCCTCAATGAGCAGTTCTTC
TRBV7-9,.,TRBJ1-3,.,CASSLGGTTSGNTIYF,TGTGCCAGCAGCTTAGGGGGGACAACGTCTGGAAACACCATATATTTT
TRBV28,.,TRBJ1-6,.,CASSSPRDTDFHF,TGTGCCAGCAGTTCCCCCCGGGACACGGACTTCCACTTT
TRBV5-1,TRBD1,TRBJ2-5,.,CASSLNPGGEETQYF,TGCGCCAGCAGCTTGAACCCAGGGGGCGAAGAGACCCAGTACTTC
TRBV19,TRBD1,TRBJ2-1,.,CATRTGNEQFF,TGTGCCACAAGGACAGGGAATGAGCAGTTCTTC
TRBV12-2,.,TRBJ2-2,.,CASRLAQTANTGELFF,TGTGCAAGTCGCTTAGCGCAAACAGCGAACACCGGGGAGCTGTTTTTT
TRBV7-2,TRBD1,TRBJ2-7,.,CASSGGTGPYEQYF,TGTGCCAGCAGCGGCGGGACAGGACCATACGAGCAGTACTTC
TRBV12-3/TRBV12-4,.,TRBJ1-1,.,CASSLLLNTEAFF,TGTGCCAGCAGTCTACTGTTAAACACTGAAGCTTTCTTT
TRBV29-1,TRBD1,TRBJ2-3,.,CSVLGQGTPDTQYF,TGCAGCGTTTTGGGACAGGGGACCCCAGATACGCAGTATTTT
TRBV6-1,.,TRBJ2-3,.,CASSDDKQGDTQYF,TGTGCCAGCAGTGACGACAAACAGGGAGATACGCAGTATTTT
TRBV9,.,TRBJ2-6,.,CASSPQAGNSGANVLTF,TGTGCCAGCAGCCCTCAAGCGGGCAACTCTGGGGCCAACGTCCTGACTTTC
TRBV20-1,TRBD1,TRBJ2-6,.,CSASSPGQGAGANALTF,TGCAGTGCTAGTTCACCGGGACAGGGGGCTGGGGCCAACGCCCTGACTTTC
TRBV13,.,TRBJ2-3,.,CASSHKVQGVTDTQYF,TGTGCCAGCAGCCATAAAGTCCAGGGCGTCACAGATACGCAGTATTTT
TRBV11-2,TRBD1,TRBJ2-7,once,CASTTGTAPYEQYF,TGTGCCAGCACCACCGGGACAGCCCCCTACGAGCAGTACTTC
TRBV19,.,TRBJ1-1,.,CASIEGGRGTEAFF,TGTGCCAGTATTGAGGGAGGGAGAGGGACTGAAGCTTTCTTT
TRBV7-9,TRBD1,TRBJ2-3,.,CASSLGVQGGTDTQYF,TGTGCCAGCAGCTTAGGAGTACAGGGGGGCACAGATACGCAGTATTTT
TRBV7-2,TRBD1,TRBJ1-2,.,CASSLAGTGAYYGYTF,TGTGCCAGCAGCTTAGCCGGGACAGGGGCTTACTATGGCTACACCTTC
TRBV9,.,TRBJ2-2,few,CASRVTSNTGELFF,TGTGCCAGCAGAGTGACTTCGAACACCGGGGAGCTGTTTTTT